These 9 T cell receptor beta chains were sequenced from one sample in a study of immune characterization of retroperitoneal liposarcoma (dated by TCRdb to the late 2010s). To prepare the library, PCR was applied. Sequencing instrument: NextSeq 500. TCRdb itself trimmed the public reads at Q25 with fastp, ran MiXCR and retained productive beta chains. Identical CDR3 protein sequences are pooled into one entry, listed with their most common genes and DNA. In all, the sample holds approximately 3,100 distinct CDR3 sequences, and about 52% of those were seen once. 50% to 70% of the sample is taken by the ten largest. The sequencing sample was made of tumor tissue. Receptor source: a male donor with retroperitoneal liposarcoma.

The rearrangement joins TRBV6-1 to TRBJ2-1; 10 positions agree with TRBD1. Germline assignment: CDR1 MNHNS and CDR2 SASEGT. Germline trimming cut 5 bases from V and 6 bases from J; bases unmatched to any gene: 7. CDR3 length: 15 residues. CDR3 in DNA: TGTGCCAGCAGTCCCCGGGACAGGGGAAGCAATGAGCAGTTCTTC. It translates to CASSPRDRGSNEQFF.

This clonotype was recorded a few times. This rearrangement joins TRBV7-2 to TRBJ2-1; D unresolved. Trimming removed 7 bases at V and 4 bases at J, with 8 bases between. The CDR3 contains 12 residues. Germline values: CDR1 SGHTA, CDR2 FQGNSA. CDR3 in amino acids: CASTLGYNEQFF. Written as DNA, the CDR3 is TGTGCCAGCACCCTAGGATACAATGAGCAGTTCTTC.

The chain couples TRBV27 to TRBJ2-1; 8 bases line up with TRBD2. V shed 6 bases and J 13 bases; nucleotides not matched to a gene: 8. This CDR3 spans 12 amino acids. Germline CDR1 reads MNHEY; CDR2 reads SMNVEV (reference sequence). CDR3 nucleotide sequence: TGTGCCAGCAGGACGGGCGGGGGGACCCAGTTCTTC. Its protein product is CASRTGGGTQFF.

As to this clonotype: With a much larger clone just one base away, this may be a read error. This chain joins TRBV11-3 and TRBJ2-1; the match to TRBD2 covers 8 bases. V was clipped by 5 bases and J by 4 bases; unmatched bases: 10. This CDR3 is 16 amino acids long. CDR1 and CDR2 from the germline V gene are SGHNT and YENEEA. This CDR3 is CASSRRTSSTYNEQFF. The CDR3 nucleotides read TGTGCCAGCAGCCGACGGACTAGCAGCACTTACAATGAGCAGTTCTTC.

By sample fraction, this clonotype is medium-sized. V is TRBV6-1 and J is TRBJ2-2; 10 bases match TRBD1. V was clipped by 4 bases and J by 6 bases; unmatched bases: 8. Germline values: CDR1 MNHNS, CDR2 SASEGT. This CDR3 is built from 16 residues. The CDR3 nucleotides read TGTGCCAGCAGTGGATCCGGGACAGGGGTATCCGGGGAGCTGTTTTTT. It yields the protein CASSGSGTGVSGELFF.

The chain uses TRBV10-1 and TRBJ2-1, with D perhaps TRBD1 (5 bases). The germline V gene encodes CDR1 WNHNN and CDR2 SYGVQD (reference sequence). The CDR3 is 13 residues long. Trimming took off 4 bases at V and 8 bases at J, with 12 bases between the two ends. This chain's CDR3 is CASSVGRVDEQFF. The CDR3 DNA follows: TGCGCCAGCAGTGTTGGCAGGGTGGATGAGCAGTTCTTC.

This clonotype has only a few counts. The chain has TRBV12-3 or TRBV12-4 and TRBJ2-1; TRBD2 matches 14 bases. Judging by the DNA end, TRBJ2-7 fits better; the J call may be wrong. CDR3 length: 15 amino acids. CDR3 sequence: CASRAGLAGGNEQYF. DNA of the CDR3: TGTGCCAGCAGGGCTGGACTAGCGGGAGGAAATGAGCAGTACTTC.

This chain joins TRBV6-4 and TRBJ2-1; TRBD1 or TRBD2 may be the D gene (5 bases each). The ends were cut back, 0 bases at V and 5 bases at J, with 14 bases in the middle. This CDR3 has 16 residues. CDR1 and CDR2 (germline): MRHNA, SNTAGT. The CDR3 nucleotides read TGTGCCAGCAGTGACTCGTCCCTCGGGGACCACAATGAGCAGTTCTTC. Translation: CASSDSSLGDHNEQFF.

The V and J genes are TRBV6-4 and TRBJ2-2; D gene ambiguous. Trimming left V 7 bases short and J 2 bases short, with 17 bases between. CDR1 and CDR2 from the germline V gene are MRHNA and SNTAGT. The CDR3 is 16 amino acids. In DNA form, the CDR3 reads TGTGCCAGCAAACGCGAGGCGGCAGGCAACACCGGGGAGCTGTTTTTT. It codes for CASKREAAGNTGELFF.